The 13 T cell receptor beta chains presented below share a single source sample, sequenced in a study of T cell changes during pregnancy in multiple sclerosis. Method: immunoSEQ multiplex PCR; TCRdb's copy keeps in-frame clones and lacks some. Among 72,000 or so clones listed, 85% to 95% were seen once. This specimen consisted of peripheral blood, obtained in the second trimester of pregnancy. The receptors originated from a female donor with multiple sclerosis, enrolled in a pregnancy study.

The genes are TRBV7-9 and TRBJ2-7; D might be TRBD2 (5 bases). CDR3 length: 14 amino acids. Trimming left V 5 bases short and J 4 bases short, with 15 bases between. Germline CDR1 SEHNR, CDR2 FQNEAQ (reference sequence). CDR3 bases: TGTGCCAGCAGCCCCGGGGTCTCAAAGTACGAGCAGTACTTC. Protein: CASSPGVSKYEQYF.

For the CDR3, the DNA is TGTGCCAGCAGTGAAAACAACAATCAGCCCCAGCATTTT. Protein sequence: CASSENNNQPQHF. V gene TRBV6-1 combines with J gene TRBJ1-5; D uncertain. Trimming took 2 bases from V and 3 from J, leaving 5 bases between them. The CDR3 is 13 residues long. Germline V gene lookup returns CDR1 MNHNS and CDR2 SASEGT.

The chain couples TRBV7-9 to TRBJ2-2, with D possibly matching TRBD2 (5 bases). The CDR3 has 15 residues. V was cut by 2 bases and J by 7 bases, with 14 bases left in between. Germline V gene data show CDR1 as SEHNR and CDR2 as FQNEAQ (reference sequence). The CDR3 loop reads CASSLKAGPIGELFF. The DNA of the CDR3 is TGTGCCAGCAGCTTAAAGGCGGGTCCGATCGGGGAGCTGTTTTTT.

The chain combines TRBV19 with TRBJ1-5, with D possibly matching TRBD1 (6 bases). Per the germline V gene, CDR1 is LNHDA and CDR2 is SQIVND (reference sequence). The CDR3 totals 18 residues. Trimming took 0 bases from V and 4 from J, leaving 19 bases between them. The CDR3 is CASSIDSPGTTSNQPQHF. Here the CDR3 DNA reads TGTGCCAGTAGTATAGACAGCCCCGGGACAACCTCGAATCAGCCCCAGCATTTT.

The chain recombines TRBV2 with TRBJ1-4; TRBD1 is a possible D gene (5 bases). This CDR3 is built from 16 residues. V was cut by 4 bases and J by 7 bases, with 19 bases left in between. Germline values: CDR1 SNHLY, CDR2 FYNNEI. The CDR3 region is CASSGAGRKGTEKLFF. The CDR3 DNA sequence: TGTGCCAGCAGTGGGGCGGGGCGGAAGGGGACTGAAAAACTGTTTTTT.

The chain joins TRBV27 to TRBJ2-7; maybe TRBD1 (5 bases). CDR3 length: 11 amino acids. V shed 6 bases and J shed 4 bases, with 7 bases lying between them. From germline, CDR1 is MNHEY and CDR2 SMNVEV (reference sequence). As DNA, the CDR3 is TGTGCCAGCAGGACAGAGTACGAGCAGTACTTC. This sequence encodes CASRTEYEQYF.

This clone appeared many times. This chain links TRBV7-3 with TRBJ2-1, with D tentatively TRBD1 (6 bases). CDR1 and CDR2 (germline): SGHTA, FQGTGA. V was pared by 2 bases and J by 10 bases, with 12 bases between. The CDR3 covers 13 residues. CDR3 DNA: TGTGCCAGCAGCTTATTTGGGGGCTCGGAGCAGTTCTTC. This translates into CASSLFGGSEQFF.

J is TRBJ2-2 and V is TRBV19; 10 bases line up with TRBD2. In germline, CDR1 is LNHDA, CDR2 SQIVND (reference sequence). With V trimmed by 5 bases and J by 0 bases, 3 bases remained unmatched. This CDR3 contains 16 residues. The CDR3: CASSVAGGANTGELFF. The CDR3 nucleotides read TGTGCCAGTAGTGTAGCGGGGGGAGCGAACACCGGGGAGCTGTTTTTT. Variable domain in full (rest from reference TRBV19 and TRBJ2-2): DGGITQSPKYLFRKEGQNVTLSCEQNLNHDAMYWYRQDPGQGLRLIYYSQIVNDFQKGDIAEGYSVSREKKESFPLTVTSAQKNPTAFYLCASSVAGGANTGELFFGEGSRLTVL.

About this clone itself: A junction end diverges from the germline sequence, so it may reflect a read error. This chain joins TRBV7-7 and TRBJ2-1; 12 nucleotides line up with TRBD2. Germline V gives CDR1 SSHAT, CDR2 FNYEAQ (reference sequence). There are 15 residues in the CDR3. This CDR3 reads CASSLTSGGGNEQFF. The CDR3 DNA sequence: TGTGCTAGCAGCTTGACTAGCGGGGGTGGTAATGAGCAGTTCTTC.

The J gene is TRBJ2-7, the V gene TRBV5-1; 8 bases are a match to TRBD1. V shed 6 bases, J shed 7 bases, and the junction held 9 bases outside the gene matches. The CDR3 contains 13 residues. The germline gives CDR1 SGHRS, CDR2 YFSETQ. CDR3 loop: CASTNQGAEEQYF. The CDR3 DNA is TGCGCCAGCACTAACCAGGGGGCTGAAGAGCAGTACTTC.

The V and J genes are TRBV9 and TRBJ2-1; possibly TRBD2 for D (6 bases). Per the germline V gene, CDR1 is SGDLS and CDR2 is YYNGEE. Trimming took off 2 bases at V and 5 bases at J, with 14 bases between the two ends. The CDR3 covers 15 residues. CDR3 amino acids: CASSVRSGANNEQFF. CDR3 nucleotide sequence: TGTGCCAGCAGCGTGCGTAGCGGCGCCAACAATGAGCAGTTCTTC.

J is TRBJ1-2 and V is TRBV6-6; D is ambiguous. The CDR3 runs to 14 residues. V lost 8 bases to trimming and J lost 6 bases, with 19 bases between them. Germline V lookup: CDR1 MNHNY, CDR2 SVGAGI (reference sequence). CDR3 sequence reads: CASDRSGRDNGYTF. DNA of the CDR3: TGTGCCAGCGATCGGTCAGGCCGAGATAATGGCTACACCTTC.

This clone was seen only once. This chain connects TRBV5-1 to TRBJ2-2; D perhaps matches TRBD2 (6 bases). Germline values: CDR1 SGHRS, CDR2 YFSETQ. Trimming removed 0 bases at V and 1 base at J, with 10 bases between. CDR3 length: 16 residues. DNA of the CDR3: TGCGCCAGCAGCTTGGCCGGGACTCAGAACACCGGGGAGCTGTTTTTT. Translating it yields CASSLAGTQNTGELFF.